This TCR beta chain was sequenced in a study of blood T cells in healthy people across ages. Germline assignment: CDR1 SGHVS and CDR2 FNYEAQ. The CDR3 runs 18 residues. V lost 5 bases and J lost 5, with 28 bases in between. Each donor was a healthy Caucasian individual from Russia, aged about 6 to 90. The authors extracted at least 6 micrograms of total RNA per sample. Using a J-beta primer mix together with a sample-barcoded 5' primer, a second PCR was run for roughly 7 to 11 cycles. TCRdb independently ran MiXCR on the 5' RACE reads; one entry per CDR3 protein. The sample records 1,300,000 or so distinct CDR3 sequences, approximately 59% being singletons.

Sequencing input: blood. The V call is TRBV7-6, the J call TRBJ2-7; the D is unclear. The receptor's source is a man aged 18 to 30 in good health. The CDR3 DNA follows: TGTGCCAGCAGCCCCTCTATCCGTCACAGTCCCCTTGGCGACGAGCAGTACTTC. Translating gives CASSPSIRHSPLGDEQYF.